The rows below give T cell receptor beta chains drawn from one sample of a study of blood T cell repertoires in COVID-19. Assay used: immunoSEQ multiplex PCR; TCRdb lists only in-frame clones, some missing. The table shows some 200,000 clones, with roughly 80% occurring only once. The sequenced sample was PBMCs or T cells enriched from blood (not recorded which). These receptors all come from a man in his forties who had recovered from COVID-19. CDR3s include the opening cysteine and the closing phenylalanine or tryptophan. A D gene is named only where the DNA matches it firmly. Expanded clones are given a class, and other clones once, few, many or no size at all.

clone_size	d_call	j_call	v_call	cdr3_aa	cdr3_nt
-	-	TRBJ2-7	TRBV7-8	CASSPRGRGEQYF	TGTGCCAGCAGCCCCAGGGGCAGAGGCGAGCAGTACTTC
-	-	TRBJ1-5	TRBV19	CASSIGTRMQGNRQPQHF	TGTGCCAGTAGTATAGGTACCCGGATGCAGGGAAACAGACAGCCCCAGCATTTT
-	TRBD1	TRBJ1-5	TRBV27	CASTNRQGDQPQHF	TGTGCCAGCACCAACCGACAGGGCGATCAGCCCCAGCATTTT
-	TRBD2	TRBJ2-3	TRBV10-2	CASTPSGWADTQYF	TGCGCCAGCACCCCTAGCGGGTGGGCAGATACGCAGTATTTT
-	TRBD2	TRBJ2-3	TRBV27	CASSTPGLAGPHPTDTQYF	TGTGCCAGCAGTACTCCGGGACTAGCGGGACCTCACCCCACAGATACGCAGTATTTT
-	TRBD1	TRBJ1-2	TRBV28	CASSSGQDHPRDGYTF	TGTGCCAGCAGTTCCGGACAGGACCACCCGAGGGATGGCTACACCTTC
-	-	TRBJ1-2	TRBV28	CASSRTGLANYGYTF	TGTGCCAGCAGTAGGACGGGATTAGCTAACTATGGCTACACCTTC
few	-	TRBJ2-4	TRBV4-1	CASSQDEDRAKNIQYF	TGCGCCAGCAGCCAAGATGAGGACAGAGCCAAAAACATTCAGTACTTC
-	-	TRBJ1-5	TRBV28	CASSFPGMDQPQHF	TGTGCCAGCAGTTTTCCGGGAATGGATCAGCCCCAGCATTTT
-	-	TRBJ2-2	TRBV5-1	CASSLRQGGLSGELFF	TGCGCCAGCAGCTTGAGGCAGGGTGGGCTATCCGGGGAGCTGTTTTTT
few	-	TRBJ2-2	TRBV19	CASSIRAEMNTGELFF	TGTGCCAGTAGTATCAGAGCGGAGATGAACACCGGGGAGCTGTTTTTT
-	-	TRBJ1-5	TRBV7-3	CASSLRSPTANPSYSNQPQHF	TGTGCCAGCAGCTTAAGGTCCCCCACAGCAAATCCTTCTTATAGCAATCAGCCCCAGCATTTT
-	TRBD1	TRBJ2-1	TRBV5-1	CASNAGTAYNEQFF	TGCGCCAGCAACGCCGGGACAGCCTACAATGAGCAGTTCTTC
many	TRBD1	TRBJ1-2	TRBV29-1	CSALVDRPGGYTF	TGCAGCGCGCTGGTGGACAGGCCGGGCGGCTACACCTTC
-	TRBD1	TRBJ1-1	TRBV7-3	CASRTTGGSSEAFF	TGTGCCAGCAGAACGACAGGGGGCTCTTCTGAAGCTTTCTTT
-	-	TRBJ2-2	TRBV28	CASSSWTVQDTGELFF	TGTGCCAGCAGTTCCTGGACAGTCCAGGACACCGGGGAGCTGTTTTTT
-	TRBD1	TRBJ1-1	TRBV29-1	CSGRTGDTEAFF	TGCAGCGGAAGGACAGGGGACACTGAAGCTTTCTTT
-	-	TRBJ2-1	TRBV4-3	CASSPGLSSYNEQFF	TGCGCCAGCAGCCCCGGACTAAGCTCCTACAATGAGCAGTTCTTC
-	TRBD1	TRBJ1-2	TRBV9	CASSVEGQGAWGYTF	TGTGCCAGCAGCGTAGAAGGACAGGGGGCTTGGGGCTACACCTTC
-	TRBD2	TRBJ2-2	TRBV7-7	CASSAGLAGVTGELFF	TGTGCTAGCAGCGCCGGACTAGCGGGAGTCACCGGGGAGCTGTTTTTT
-	-	TRBJ1-4	TRBV28	CASKSGDFSNEKLFF	TGTGCCAGCAAAAGTGGGGACTTCTCTAATGAAAAACTGTTTTTT
few	TRBD1	TRBJ1-5	TRBV6-1	CASSARDRGIDQPQHF	TGTGCCAGCAGTGCCCGGGACAGGGGAATAGATCAGCCCCAGCATTTT
-	-	TRBJ1-4	TRBV3-1/TRBV3-2	CASSQRGGGNEKLFF	TGTGCCAGCAGCCAAAGGGGGGGAGGGAATGAAAAACTGTTTTTT
-	TRBD1	TRBJ1-1	TRBV11-3	CASSPSGTANTEAFF	TGTGCCAGCAGCCCTAGCGGGACAGCGAACACTGAAGCTTTCTTT
-	-	TRBJ1-1	TRBV7-3	CASSRTLRTEAFF	TGTGCCAGCAGCCGGACTTTGCGGACTGAAGCTTTCTTT
-	-	TRBJ2-1	TRBV6-5	CASSPTREYNEQFF	TGTGCCAGCAGTCCCACCAGGGAATACAATGAGCAGTTCTTC
-	TRBD1	TRBJ2-5	TRBV7-7	CASSLQGQETQYF	TGTGCTAGCAGCTTACAGGGGCAAGAGACCCAGTACTTC
-	TRBD1	TRBJ2-7	TRBV6-2/TRBV6-3	CASSSSGTGMQYF	TGTGCCAGCAGTTCCTCCGGGACAGGGATGCAGTACTTC
few	TRBD1	TRBJ1-2	TRBV5-1	CASSLGQGDGYTF	TGCGCCAGCAGCTTGGGGCAGGGGGATGGCTACACCTTC
-	-	TRBJ1-1	TRBV5-1	CASSLVGRRNTEAFF	TGCGCCAGCAGCTTGGTGGGCCGAAGGAACACTGAAGCTTTCTTT
-	TRBD1	TRBJ2-2	TRBV29-1	CSGFLGDRQNTGELFF	TGCAGCGGTTTCCTCGGGGACAGGCAGAACACCGGGGAGCTGTTTTTT
-	-	TRBJ2-1	TRBV5-4	CASSLSTGKYNEQFF	TGTGCCAGCAGCTTGAGTACGGGAAAATACAATGAGCAGTTCTTC
-	-	TRBJ1-1	TRBV2	CASTYRPNTEAFF	TGTGCCAGCACGTACAGGCCGAACACTGAAGCTTTCTTT
-	-	TRBJ2-6	TRBV7-6	CASSLSADSGANVLTF	TGTGCCAGCAGCTTATCGGCGGACTCTGGGGCCAACGTCCTGACTTTC
-	TRBD1	TRBJ1-5	TRBV28	CASSLQGGGNQPQHF	TGTGCCAGCAGCCTACAGGGGGGAGGCAATCAGCCCCAGCATTTT
-	-	TRBJ2-5	TRBV5-1	CASSLVTGGAQETQYF	TGCGCCAGCAGCTTGGTAACGGGGGGCGCCCAAGAGACCCAGTACTTC
few	-	TRBJ2-1	TRBV4-2	CASSQELVGNEQFF	TGTGCCAGCAGCCAAGAACTAGTCGGCAATGAGCAGTTCTTC
once	TRBD2	TRBJ2-1	TRBV4-3	CASSHKTSGRFNEQFF	TGCGCCAGCAGCCACAAGACTAGCGGGAGATTCAATGAGCAGTTCTTC
-	-	TRBJ1-2	TRBV12-3/TRBV12-4	CASTLRSDGYTF	TGTGCCAGCACCTTACGGTCGGATGGCTACACCTTC
-	-	TRBJ1-6	TRBV9	CASSVTENSPLHF	TGTGCCAGCAGCGTAACTGAAAATTCACCCCTCCACTTT
-	-	TRBJ2-3	TRBV7-2	CASTLGGGTDTQYF	TGTGCCAGCACCCTGGGCGGGGGCACAGATACGCAGTATTTT
-	-	TRBJ2-1	TRBV11-3	CASSERTAGGNEQFF	TGTGCCAGCAGCGAAAGGACGGCCGGGGGCAATGAGCAGTTCTTC
-	-	TRBJ1-5	TRBV5-4	CASSLGNQPQHF	TGTGCCAGCAGCCTCGGCAATCAGCCCCAGCATTTT
-	TRBD2	TRBJ2-3	TRBV9	CASSVGTSGSTDTQYF	TGTGCCAGCAGCGTAGGGACTAGCGGGAGCACAGATACGCAGTATTTT
-	TRBD1	TRBJ2-1	TRBV5-1	CASSLIGTEGNEQFF	TGCGCCAGCAGCTTGATAGGGACAGAAGGGAATGAGCAGTTCTTC
-	-	TRBJ2-1	TRBV11-1	CASGRSYNEQFF	TGTGCCAGCGGGCGTTCCTACAATGAGCAGTTCTTC
-	-	TRBJ2-1	TRBV2	CASSEHRTYNEQFF	TGTGCCAGCAGTGAACACAGGACATACAATGAGCAGTTCTTC
-	-	TRBJ2-7	TRBV24-1	CATSHSGEGQSYEQYF	TGTGCCACCAGTCACTCTGGGGAGGGACAATCCTACGAGCAGTACTTC
-	TRBD1	TRBJ1-1	TRBV7-6	CASSLAVRQGGDTEAFF	TGTGCCAGCAGCTTAGCGGTTAGACAGGGGGGGGACACTGAAGCTTTCTTT
-	TRBD2	TRBJ2-5	TRBV5-4	CASSLEGLAVGGETQYF	TGTGCCAGCAGCTTGGAGGGACTAGCGGTAGGGGGAGAGACCCAGTACTTC
few	TRBD2	TRBJ2-7	TRBV19	CATSVRAGRTLSGYEQYF	TGTGCCACCTCCGTGAGAGCGGGACGGACCCTAAGTGGATACGAGCAGTACTTC
-	-	TRBJ1-3	TRBV27	CASSLSPGAAGNTIYF	TGTGCCAGCAGTTTATCACCAGGGGCGGCCGGAAACACCATATATTTT
-	TRBD1	TRBJ2-5	TRBV24-1	CVRGQGETQYF	TGTGTCAGGGGGCAGGGAGAGACCCAGTACTTC
-	TRBD1	TRBJ1-2	TRBV6-5	CASSPDRGSGGYTF	TGTGCCAGCAGTCCGGACAGGGGCTCTGGCGGCTACACCTTC
-	-	TRBJ1-6	TRBV7-3	CASSFAGSPLHF	TGTGCCAGCAGCTTCGCGGGGTCACCCCTCCACTTT
-	-	TRBJ2-1	TRBV7-2	CASRGSGGSLYNEQFF	TGTGCCAGCAGGGGATCCGGAGGGAGCCTCTACAATGAGCAGTTCTTC
-	-	TRBJ2-5	TRBV27	CASSSPGHSETQYF	TGTGCCAGCAGTTCCCCCGGACACTCAGAGACCCAGTACTTC
-	TRBD2	TRBJ2-1	TRBV2	CASSISSGNEQFF	TGTGCCAGCAGTATATCTAGCGGCAATGAGCAGTTCTTC
once	-	TRBJ1-4	TRBV5-8	CASSFRTNEKLFF	TGTGCCAGCAGCTTCAGAACTAATGAAAAACTGTTTTTT